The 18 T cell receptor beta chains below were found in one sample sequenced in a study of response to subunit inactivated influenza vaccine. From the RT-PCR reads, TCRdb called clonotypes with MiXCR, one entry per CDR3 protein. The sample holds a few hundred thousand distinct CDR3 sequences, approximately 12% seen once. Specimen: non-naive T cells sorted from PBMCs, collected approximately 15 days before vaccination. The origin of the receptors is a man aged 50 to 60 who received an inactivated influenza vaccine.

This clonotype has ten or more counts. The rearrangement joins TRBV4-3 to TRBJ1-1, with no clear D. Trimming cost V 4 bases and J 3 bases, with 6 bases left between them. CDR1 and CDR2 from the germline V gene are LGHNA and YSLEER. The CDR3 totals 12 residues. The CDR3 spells CASSRPDTEAFF. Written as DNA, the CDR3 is TGCGCCAGCAGCCGCCCAGACACTGAAGCTTTCTTT.

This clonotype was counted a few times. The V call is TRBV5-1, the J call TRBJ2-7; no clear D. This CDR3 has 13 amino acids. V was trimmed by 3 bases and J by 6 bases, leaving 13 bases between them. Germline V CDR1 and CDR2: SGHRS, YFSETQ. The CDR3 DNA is TGCGCCAGCAGCTACACAAACTCCCCCGAGCAGTACTTC. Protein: CASSYTNSPEQYF.

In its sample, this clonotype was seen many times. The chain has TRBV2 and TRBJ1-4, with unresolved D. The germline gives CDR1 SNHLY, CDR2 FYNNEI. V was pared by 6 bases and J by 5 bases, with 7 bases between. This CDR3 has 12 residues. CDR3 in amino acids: CASRRENEKLFF. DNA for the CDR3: TGTGCCAGCAGGAGAGAAAATGAAAAACTGTTTTTT.

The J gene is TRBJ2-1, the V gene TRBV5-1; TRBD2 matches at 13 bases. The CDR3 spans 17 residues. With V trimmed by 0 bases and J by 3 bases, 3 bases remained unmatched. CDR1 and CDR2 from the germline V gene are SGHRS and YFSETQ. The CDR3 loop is CASSLGGLAGIYNEQFF. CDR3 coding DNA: TGCGCCAGCAGCTTGGGGGGACTAGCGGGAATCTACAATGAGCAGTTCTTC.

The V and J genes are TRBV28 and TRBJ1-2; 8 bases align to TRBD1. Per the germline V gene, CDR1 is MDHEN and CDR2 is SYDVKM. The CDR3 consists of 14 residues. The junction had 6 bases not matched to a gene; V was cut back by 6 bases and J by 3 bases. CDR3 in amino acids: CASSISGQDYGYTF. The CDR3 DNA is TGTGCCAGCAGCATATCGGGACAGGACTATGGCTACACCTTC.

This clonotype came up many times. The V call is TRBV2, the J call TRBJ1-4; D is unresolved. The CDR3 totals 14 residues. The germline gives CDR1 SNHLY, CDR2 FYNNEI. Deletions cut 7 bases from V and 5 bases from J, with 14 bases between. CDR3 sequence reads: CASTITAQNEKLFF. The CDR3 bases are TGTGCCAGCACAATCACGGCGCAAAATGAAAAACTGTTTTTT. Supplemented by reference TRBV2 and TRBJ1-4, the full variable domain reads EPEVTQTPSHQVTQMGQEVILRCVPISNHLYFYWYRQILGQKVEFLVSFYNNEISEKSEIFDDQFSVERPDGSNFTLKIRSTKLEDSAMYFCASTITAQNEKLFFGSGTQLSVL.

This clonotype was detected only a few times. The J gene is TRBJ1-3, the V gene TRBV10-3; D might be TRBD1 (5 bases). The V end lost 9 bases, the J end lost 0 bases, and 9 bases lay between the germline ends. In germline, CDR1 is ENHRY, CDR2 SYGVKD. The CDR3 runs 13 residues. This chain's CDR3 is CAMSTVSGNTIYF. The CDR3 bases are TGTGCCATGTCGACAGTCTCTGGAAACACCATATATTTT.

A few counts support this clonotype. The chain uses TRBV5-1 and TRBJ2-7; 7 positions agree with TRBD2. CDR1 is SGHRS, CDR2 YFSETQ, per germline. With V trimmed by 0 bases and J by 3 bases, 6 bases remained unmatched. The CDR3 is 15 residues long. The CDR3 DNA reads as TGCGCCAGCAGCTTGGGTGGCGGGAGAAACTACGAGCAGTACTTC. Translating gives CASSLGGGRNYEQYF.

The CDR3 DNA is TGTGCCAGCAGCGGGACACCTGGGGGGACCCAGTACTTC. Translated: CASSGTPGGTQYF. The rearrangement links TRBV4-2 to TRBJ2-5, with TRBD1 as a possible D gene (6 bases). The CDR3 covers 13 residues. V dropped 5 bases and J dropped 7 bases, with 14 bases sitting between them. The germline CDR1 and CDR2 sequences are LGHNA and YNFKEQ.

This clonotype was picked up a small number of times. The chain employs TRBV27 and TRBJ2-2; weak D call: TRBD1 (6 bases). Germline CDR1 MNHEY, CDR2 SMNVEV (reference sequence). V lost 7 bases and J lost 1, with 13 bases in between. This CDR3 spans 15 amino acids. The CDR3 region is CASTPLDRNTGELFF. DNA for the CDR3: TGTGCCAGCACTCCCTTGGACAGGAACACCGGGGAGCTGTTTTTT.

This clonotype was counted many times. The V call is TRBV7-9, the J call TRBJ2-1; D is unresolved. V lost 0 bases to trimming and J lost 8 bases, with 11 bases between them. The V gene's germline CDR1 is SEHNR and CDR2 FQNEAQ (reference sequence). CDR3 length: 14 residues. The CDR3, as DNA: TGTGCCAGCAGCTTAGCGAATCTGATACATGAGCAGTTCTTC. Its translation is CASSLANLIHEQFF.

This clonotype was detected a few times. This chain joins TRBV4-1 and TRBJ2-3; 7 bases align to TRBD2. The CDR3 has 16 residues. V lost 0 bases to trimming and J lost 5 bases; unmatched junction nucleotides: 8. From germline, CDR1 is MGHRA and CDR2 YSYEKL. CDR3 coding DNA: TGCGCCAGCAGCCAAGAAGGACTAACGGGGGGAGATACGCAGTATTTT. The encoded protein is CASSQEGLTGGDTQYF.

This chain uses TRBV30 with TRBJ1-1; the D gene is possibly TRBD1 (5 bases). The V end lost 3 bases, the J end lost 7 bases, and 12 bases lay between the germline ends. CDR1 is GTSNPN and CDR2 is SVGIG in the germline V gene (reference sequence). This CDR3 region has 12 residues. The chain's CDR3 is CAWRRERGEAFF. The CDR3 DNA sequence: TGTGCCTGGAGGCGGGAAAGGGGTGAAGCTTTCTTT.

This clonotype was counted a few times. The CDR3 sequence: CATTPSGNRRTEAFF. The DNA of the CDR3 is TGTGCCACCACCCCCTCGGGGAACCGGAGGACTGAAGCTTTCTTT. J is TRBJ1-1 and V is TRBV15; D is undetermined. With 7 bases removed from V and 5 bases from J, the gap between germline ends came to 20 bases. CDR3 length: 15 amino acids. The germline V gene encodes CDR1 LNHNV and CDR2 YYDKDF (reference sequence). Full variable domain (missing parts from reference TRBV15 and TRBJ1-1): DAMVIQNPRYQVTQFGKPVTLSCSQTLNHNVMYWYQQKSSQAPKLLFHYYDKDFNNEADTPDNFQSRRPNTSFCFLDIRSPGLGDTAMYLCATTPSGNRRTEAFFGQGTRLTVV.

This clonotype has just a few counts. CDR3 protein: CASSQGLLWETQYF. Written as DNA, the CDR3 is TGTGCCAGCAGCCAAGGGCTACTTTGGGAGACCCAGTACTTC. This chain joins TRBV3-1 and TRBJ2-5; D not certain. Trimming pared 1 base from V and 5 bases from J, leaving 11 bases between. The CDR3 is 14 residues long. The V gene's germline CDR1 is LGHDT and CDR2 YNNKEL (reference sequence).

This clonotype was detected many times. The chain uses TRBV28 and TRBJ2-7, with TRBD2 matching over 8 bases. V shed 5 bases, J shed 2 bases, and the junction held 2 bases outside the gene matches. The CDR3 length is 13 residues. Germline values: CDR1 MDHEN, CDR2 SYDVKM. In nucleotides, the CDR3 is TGTGCCAGCAGTAAGCGGGGGACCTACGAGCAGTACTTC. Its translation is CASSKRGTYEQYF. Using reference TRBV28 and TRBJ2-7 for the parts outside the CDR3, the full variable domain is DVKVTQSSRYLVKRTGEKVFLECVQDMDHENMFWYRQDPGLGLRLIYFSYDVKMKEKGDIPEGYSVSREKKERFSLILESASTNQTSMYLCASSKRGTYEQYFGPGTRLTVT.

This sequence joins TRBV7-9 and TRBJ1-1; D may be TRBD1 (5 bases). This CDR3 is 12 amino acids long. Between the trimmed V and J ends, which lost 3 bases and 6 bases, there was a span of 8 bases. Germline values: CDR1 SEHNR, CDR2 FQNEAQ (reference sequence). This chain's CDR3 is CASSFWGAEAFF. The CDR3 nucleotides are TGTGCCAGCAGCTTTTGGGGGGCTGAAGCTTTCTTT. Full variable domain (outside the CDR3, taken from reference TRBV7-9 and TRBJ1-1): DTGVSQNPRHKITKRGQNVTFRCDPISEHNRLYWYRQTLGQGPEFLTYFQNEAQLEKSRLLSDRFSAERPKGSFSTLEIQRTEQGDSAMYLCASSFWGAEAFFGQGTRLTVV.

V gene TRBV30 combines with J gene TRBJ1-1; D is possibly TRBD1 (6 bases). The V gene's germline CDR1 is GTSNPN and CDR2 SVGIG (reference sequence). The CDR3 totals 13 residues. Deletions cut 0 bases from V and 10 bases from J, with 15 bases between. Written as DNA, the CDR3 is TGTGCCTGGAGTGTTGGTACTGGACAGAGAGCTTTCTTT. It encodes CAWSVGTGQRAFF.